A selection of T cell receptor beta chains follows, all from one sample in a study of pediatric ulcerative colitis. Produced via immunoSEQ multiplex PCR; TCRdb's table is partial and in-frame only. The profile covers roughly 37,000 clones, with over 80% appearing a single time and approximately 25% taken by the ten largest. The sequenced sample consisted of blood. The receptors stem from a girl under 18 with moderate ulcerative colitis. The CDR3 runs from the conserved cysteine through the conserved F or W. A D gene is named only where the DNA matches it firmly. Not every row has a clone size; where given, it reads once, few, many or a size class.

size	D	V	J	DNA	CDR3
.	.	TRBV7-2	TRBJ1-1	TGTGCCAGCAGCGGGGTAACGAACACTGAAGCTTTCTTT	CASSGVTNTEAFF
.	.	TRBV7-9	TRBJ2-3	TGTGCCAGCAGCCCTATCCAGTACACAGATACGCAGTATTTT	CASSPIQYTDTQYF
.	TRBD1	TRBV25-1	TRBJ2-1	TGTGCCAGCAGCCGGGACAGGATTTATTTCAGCTCCTACAATGAGCAGTTCTTC	CASSRDRIYFSSYNEQFF
.	.	TRBV6-1	TRBJ2-5	TGTGCCAGCAGTGAAGCCCAAACAGGACCAGAGACCCAGTACTTC	CASSEAQTGPETQYF
.	.	TRBV4-2	TRBJ2-7	TGTGCCAGCAGCCAAGAAGGTGGACAAGCCTACGAGCAGTACTTC	CASSQEGGQAYEQYF
.	.	TRBV6-5	TRBJ2-6	TGTGCCATCAGTTCCAACGCAGGGGCCGGGGCCAACGTCCTGACTTTC	CAISSNAGAGANVLTF
.	.	TRBV5-4	TRBJ1-1	TGTGCCAGCAGCCCGCAAGTTGGAGTATATGAAGCTTTCTTT	CASSPQVGVYEAFF
.	.	TRBV4-2	TRBJ2-3	TGTGCCAGCAGCCAAGTCCTCGATACGCAGTATTTT	CASSQVLDTQYF
.	.	TRBV18	TRBJ1-2	TGTGCCAGCTCACCACCGGCTAGAGGCTTGGACTATGGCTACACCTTC	CASSPPARGLDYGYTF
.	.	TRBV28	TRBJ2-6	TGTGCCAGCAGTTTTAGGCGCGTTAGGTGGCTTGGGGCCAACGTCCTGACTTTC	CASSFRRVRWLGANVLTF
.	TRBD2	TRBV5-1	TRBJ2-7	TGCGCCAGCAGCTTGGCCGAGGCGGGGGGGCCGGACGAGCAGTACTTC	CASSLAEAGGPDEQYF
.	.	TRBV6-6	TRBJ2-2	TGTGCCATCCGTGGGGCGAACACCGGGGAGCTGTTTTTT	CAIRGANTGELFF
.	.	TRBV5-6	TRBJ2-7	TGTGCCAGCAGCGCGGGGAGAACCGGGACCTGGCAGTACTTC	CASSAGRTGTWQYF
.	TRBD2	TRBV7-6	TRBJ2-5	TGTGCCAGCAGCTCCCATTCCGCGGGACTAGCGGGGGCAGAGACCCAGTACTTC	CASSSHSAGLAGAETQYF
.	TRBD1	TRBV4-1	TRBJ2-1	TGCGCCAGCAGCCAAGATTTCGGGACAGTGTTCAATGAGCAGTTCTTC	CASSQDFGTVFNEQFF
.	TRBD2	TRBV28	TRBJ2-2	TGTGCCAGCAGTTTAATTGGGGCGGGAGGGCACACCGGGGAGCTGTTTTTT	CASSLIGAGGHTGELFF
.	TRBD2	TRBV5-1	TRBJ2-1	TGCGCCAGCAGCTACGGACTAGCCAATGAGCAGTTCTTC	CASSYGLANEQFF
.	.	TRBV30	TRBJ2-7	TGTGCCTGGAGTGGTGGAGGGGTTGCCTACGAGCAGTACTTC	CAWSGGGVAYEQYF
once	.	TRBV7-9	TRBJ2-2	TGTGCCAGCAGCCCGGGACCGACCTATAACACCGGGGAGCTGTTTTTT	CASSPGPTYNTGELFF
.	TRBD2	TRBV14	TRBJ2-5	TGTGCCAGCAGCCAATATACCGGGACTATACAAGAGACCCAGTACTTC	CASSQYTGTIQETQYF
few	.	TRBV19	TRBJ1-1	TGTGCCAGTAGTATGACGGTTGGCAGGGGCTACACTGAAGCTTTCTTT	CASSMTVGRGYTEAFF
.	.	TRBV19	TRBJ1-5	TGTGCCAGTAGTATAGCGGGCAGCCATCAGCCCCAGCATTTT	CASSIAGSHQPQHF
.	TRBD2	TRBV28	TRBJ2-7	TGTGCCAGCCAACCCGGACTAGCGATACACTACGAGCAGTACTTC	CASQPGLAIHYEQYF
.	TRBD1	TRBV27	TRBJ1-1	TGTGCCAGCAGATCTTCTAGGACAGGGAAAAGAGAAACTGAAGCTTTCTTT	CASRSSRTGKRETEAFF
.	.	TRBV19	TRBJ1-2	TGTGCCAGTAGTATTGGACGGAGTAACTATGGCTACACCTTC	CASSIGRSNYGYTF
.	TRBD1	TRBV11-2	TRBJ1-4	TGTGCCAGCAGTCGTGGGACAGGGGAAAATGAAAAACTGTTTTTT	CASSRGTGENEKLFF
.	TRBD2	TRBV7-9	TRBJ2-2	TGTGCCAGCAGCACCTCGACTAGCGGGGGCACCGGGGAGCTGTTTTTT	CASSTSTSGGTGELFF
.	.	TRBV5-6	TRBJ1-1	TGTGCCAGCAGACAAGGCGTGAACACTGAAGCTTTCTTT	CASRQGVNTEAFF
.	TRBD1	TRBV27	TRBJ1-2	TGTGCCAGCAGTCTAGGACAGGGGAACTATGGCTACACCTTC	CASSLGQGNYGYTF
.	.	TRBV6-5	TRBJ2-1	TGTGCCAGCAGTCGTGGGACTGTCGCCTACAATGAGCAGTTCTTC	CASSRGTVAYNEQFF
.	.	TRBV4-1	TRBJ2-7	TGCGCCAGCAGCCCGTTTCGAGGGGGGGAGACCTCCTACGAGCAGTACTTC	CASSPFRGGETSYEQYF
.	.	TRBV15	TRBJ2-7	TGTGCCACCAGCAGTACCTACGAGCAGTACTTC	CATSSTYEQYF
.	.	TRBV5-6	TRBJ1-4	TGTGCCAGCAGCTTGGGCGCGTCAAAAGCGGCTGAAAAACTGTTTTTT	CASSLGASKAAEKLFF
.	.	TRBV7-9	TRBJ1-6	TGTGCCAGCAGCTTGGAACAGTATAATTCACCCCTCCACTTT	CASSLEQYNSPLHF
.	TRBD2	TRBV19	TRBJ2-1	TGTGCCAGTAGTATAGATACTAGCGGGAGAATTCGGTTCTTC	CASSIDTSGRIRFF
.	TRBD2	TRBV9	TRBJ2-3	TGTGCCAGCAGCGCTCGGGGGGGCGAGACAGATACGCAGTATTTT	CASSARGGETDTQYF
.	TRBD1	TRBV19	TRBJ2-7	TGTGCCAGTAGTTTTCAGGGGGCAGGCTACGAGCAGTACTTC	CASSFQGAGYEQYF
.	.	TRBV5-1	TRBJ2-7	TGCGCCAGCAGTTTTAGCCCAGGGGTCTACGAGCAGTACTTC	CASSFSPGVYEQYF
.	TRBD1	TRBV4-1	TRBJ1-2	TGCGCCAGCAGCCAAGATCTGGAGCTGGGACAGGGGAAAAGAGCCTGCACCTTC	CASSQDLELGQGKRACTF
.	.	TRBV4-2	TRBJ1-3	TGTGCCAGCAGCCAAGATCTTCGAGCCGGCGAAACTGGAAACACCATATATTTT	CASSQDLRAGETGNTIYF
few	.	TRBV28	TRBJ1-2	TGTGCCAGCAGTGTCCCGAGACACTATGGCTACACCTTC	CASSVPRHYGYTF
few	TRBD2	TRBV29-1	TRBJ2-7	TGCAGCGTTAGACTAGCTGGCGAGCAGTACTTC	CSVRLAGEQYF
.	.	TRBV7-9	TRBJ1-4	TGTGCCAGCAGCTTCAGGGACAACTTTGAAAAACTGTTTTTT	CASSFRDNFEKLFF
.	TRBD2	TRBV9	TRBJ2-5	TGTGCCAGCAGCATCGGGGGGAGGTACCAAGAGACCCAGTACTTC	CASSIGGRYQETQYF
few	TRBD2	TRBV5-4	TRBJ2-1	TGTGCCAGCGGGAGGACTAGCGGGGAATACTACAATGAGCAGTTCTTC	CASGRTSGEYYNEQFF
few	.	TRBV7-9	TRBJ1-4	TGTGCCAGCAGCTTATTAAGCAGGCCTGCAACTAATGAAAAACTGTTTTTT	CASSLLSRPATNEKLFF
.	.	TRBV30	TRBJ2-1	TGTGCCTGGAGGATGGAGGGACGGTACAATGAGCAGTTCTTC	CAWRMEGRYNEQFF
.	TRBD1	TRBV6-5	TRBJ1-2	TGTGCCAGCAGTACGGTACAGGGGATGTATGGCTACACCTTC	CASSTVQGMYGYTF
few	.	TRBV5-1	TRBJ1-3	TGCGCCAGCAGCTCAGGCTCGTACGTTCCTGGAAACACCATATATTTT	CASSSGSYVPGNTIYF
.	.	TRBV29-1	TRBJ2-6	TGCAGCGTTTTACTGGACAGCGACTCTGGGGCCAACGTCCTGACTTTC	CSVLLDSDSGANVLTF
.	TRBD2	TRBV11-3	TRBJ2-2	TGTGCCAGCAGCTTAGTCGATGGTCCAGCGGGGATAAACACCGGGGAGCTGTTTTTT	CASSLVDGPAGINTGELFF
.	.	TRBV4-3	TRBJ2-7	TGCGCCAGCAGCCCAGAGTTTTGGAGGTCCGGCGAGCAGTACTTC	CASSPEFWRSGEQYF
.	.	TRBV29-1	TRBJ1-2	TGCAGCGTCAACAGGGAAGGAGAGGCCGTTGAGGGCTACACCTTC	CSVNREGEAVEGYTF
.	.	TRBV18	TRBJ1-5	TGTGCCAGCTCAGAGCAAGGCAATCAGCCCCAGCATTTT	CASSEQGNQPQHF
.	.	TRBV18	TRBJ2-7	TGTGCCAGCTCACCCACAGTGGGGCTGTCCTACGAGCAGTACTTC	CASSPTVGLSYEQYF
.	.	TRBV12-5	TRBJ2-7	TGTGCTAGTGGTTTGGCCATCCTAGCGTTCCACGAGCAGTACTTC	CASGLAILAFHEQYF
.	.	TRBV2	TRBJ2-1	TGTGCCAGCGAGGGGGGTCTAGCGGACAATGAGCAGTTCTTC	CASEGGLADNEQFF
.	.	TRBV9	TRBJ1-1	TGTGCCAGCAGCGTAGTAGGCTCATATGAAGCTTTCTTT	CASSVVGSYEAFF
.	.	TRBV29-1	TRBJ2-5	TGCAGCGTTGAAGATGGGTGGACTCGGGCGACAGAGACCCAGTACTTC	CSVEDGWTRATETQYF